This TCR beta chain originates from a study of blood T cell repertoires in COVID-19. Study-level information: Sites in the United States, Italy and Spain provided acute and convalescent COVID-19 samples. Sample material is recorded as cDNA or gDNA derived from T cells, B-cell-depleted T cells, or PBMCs.

Produced via immunoSEQ multiplex PCR; TCRdb's table is partial and in-frame only. The top ten clones hold approximately 5.4% of a sample with 250,000 to 300,000 clones, about four fifths of them seen once. The clonotype originates from a man older than 75 with acute or convalescent COVID-19. Material: peripheral blood.

CDR3 sequence: CASSQLAGGGITDTQYF. DNA of the CDR3: TGTGCCAGCAGCCAACTAGCCGGGGGGGGGATCACAGATACGCAGTATTTT. The chain carries TRBV7-8 and TRBJ2-3; 8 nucleotides agree with TRBD2. In germline, CDR1 is SGHVS, CDR2 FQNEAQ. Unmatched junction bases numbered 12, after V lost 5 bases and J lost 2 bases. The CDR3 spans 17 residues.